This TCR beta chain was identified in a study of cytomegalovirus exposure and HLA in healthy donors. Looking at the study overall: Genotyping of about 400 donors showed that about 83% belonged to the Caucasian-associated ancestry cluster.

A multiplex PCR was run with 60 Vbeta primers and 13 Jbeta primers. TCRdb keeps only in-frame clones here, not all; method: immunoSEQ multiplex PCR. The sample includes approximately 110,000 clones, over 75% of them seen just once. Comment on this clone: Antigen specificity is unknown.

The CDR3 runs to 15 residues. Germline V CDR1 and CDR2: LNHDA, SQIVND (reference sequence). The study, taken as a whole, reports: Data from an earlier analysis indicated that most TCR beta V segments were productive either about 87% or about 30% of the time. It was 160 or so TCR beta chains that were listed as cytomegalovirus-associated. Prediction of most subjects' HLA-A and HLA-B alleles by TCR beta sequences was reportedly accurate.

The rearrangement links TRBV19 to TRBJ1-2; a weak D match, TRBD1 (6 bases). The sequencing sample was made of PBMCs. This TCR derives from a woman aged 40 to 55 in good health and CMV-seropositive. The CDR3 DNA sequence: TGTGTCACGAGTTGGGGGCTAGGCTCTAAAGTCACCTACACCTTC. The encoded protein is CVTSWGLGSKVTYTF.